This is a list of T cell receptor beta chains from one sample in a study of shared clonotypes between healthy human individuals. Method: immunoSEQ multiplex PCR; TCRdb's copy keeps in-frame clones and lacks some. The sample lists 550,000 to 850,000 clones; roughly 72% were seen once. Material: memory CD4+ T cells sorted from blood. The receptors derive from a woman aged 25 to 39 in good health. CDR3s include the opening cysteine and the closing phenylalanine or tryptophan. The order of the fields is D gene, CDR3 length, clone size, V gene, J gene, CDR3 DNA, CDR3 protein. The D gene is left open where the match is weak. Clone size appears in some rows only: once, few, many, or a class for an expanded clone.

>.|13|.|TRBV6-4|TRBJ2-7
TGTGCCATCATGACAGCGAGCTCCTACGAGCAGTACTTC
CAIMTASSYEQYF
>TRBD2|18|many|TRBV4-2|TRBJ2-3
TGTGCCAGCAGCCAAGATACAGCGGGAAGGTTCAGGACAGATACGCAGTATTTT
CASSQDTAGRFRTDTQYF
>.|14|.|TRBV7-2|TRBJ1-4
TGTGCCAGCAGCTCCGATTGGGTAAATGAAAAACTGTTTTTT
CASSSDWVNEKLFF
>.|14|.|TRBV7-8|TRBJ2-5
TGTGCCAGCAGCTTGGGAATCCATCGAGAGACCCAGTACTTC
CASSLGIHRETQYF
>TRBD1|17|.|TRBV5-1|TRBJ1-3
TGCGCCAGCAGCGAGGGGACAGGGCCCAACTCTGGAAACACCATATATTTT
CASSEGTGPNSGNTIYF
>.|14|.|TRBV7-7|TRBJ2-2
TGTGCCAGCAGCCCCGGGATAAACACCGGGGAGCTGTTTTTT
CASSPGINTGELFF
>.|15|.|TRBV6-1|TRBJ2-7
TGTGCCAGCAGTGAATGGAGGGAGGTAGGCTACGAGCAGTACTTC
CASSEWREVGYEQYF
>.|14|.|TRBV18|TRBJ1-1
TGTGCCAGCTCCCACAGTCAGAGGAACACTGAAGCTTTCTTT
CASSHSQRNTEAFF
>.|12|.|TRBV7-9|TRBJ1-6
TGTGCCAGCAGCTCGCTGGGCTCACCCCTCCACTTT
CASSSLGSPLHF
>TRBD1|16|.|TRBV13|TRBJ2-1
TGTGCCAGCAGCTCCCCGAGAGGGACAGCATACAATGAGCAGTTCTTC
CASSSPRGTAYNEQFF
>TRBD2|14|.|TRBV7-9|TRBJ2-7
TGTGCCAGCAGCTTATTGACGGGGGGTCAAGAGCAGTACTTC
CASSLLTGGQEQYF
>TRBD2|16|.|TRBV4-1|TRBJ2-1
TGCGCCAGCAGCCGCGTAGCGGGAGGCATATACAATGAGCAGTTCTTC
CASSRVAGGIYNEQFF
>.|17|.|TRBV7-8|TRBJ1-5
TGTGCCAGCAGCCGGTTCATGCCTTGGGATAGCAATCAGCCCCAGCATTTT
CASSRFMPWDSNQPQHF
>TRBD1|15|.|TRBV25-1|TRBJ2-7
TGTGCCAGCAGTGAAGGGACAGGGGTTACCTACGAGCAGTACTTC
CASSEGTGVTYEQYF
>TRBD1|14|.|TRBV7-9|TRBJ1-3
TGTGCCAGCAGATCGGACAGGGAGGGAAACACCATATATTTT
CASRSDREGNTIYF
>TRBD1|16|.|TRBV19|TRBJ1-5
TGTGCCAGTAGTTCAGAAGGGGGCTGGGGCAATCAGCCCCAGCATTTT
CASSSEGGWGNQPQHF
>.|12|.|TRBV5-1|TRBJ2-7
TGCGCCAGCAGCGGGGTATCCTACGAGCAGTACTTC
CASSGVSYEQYF
>.|17|.|TRBV7-2|TRBJ2-5
TGTGCCAGCAGCCCCAAACCCATAGTTATACCCGGGGGGACCCAGTACTTC
CASSPKPIVIPGGTQYF
>.|14|once|TRBV7-2|TRBJ2-1
TGTGCCAGCAGCTTAGTCGGGACCTCGGATGAGCAGTTCTTC
CASSLVGTSDEQFF
>TRBD1|13|.|TRBV5-1|TRBJ2-7
TGCGCCAGCAGCTTGCAGGGGGTTCACGAGCAGTACTTC
CASSLQGVHEQYF
>TRBD1|15|.|TRBV7-8|TRBJ2-2
TGTGCCAGCAGCCAAGGACAGGGGAGCACCGGGGAGCTGTTTTTT
CASSQGQGSTGELFF
>.|12|.|TRBV18|TRBJ2-3
TGTGCCAGCTCCCAAGATCGAGATACGCAGTATTTT
CASSQDRDTQYF
>TRBD2|15|few|TRBV9|TRBJ2-1
TGTGCCAGCACGACTAGCGGGACCTCCTACAATGAGCAGTTCTTC
CASTTSGTSYNEQFF
>.|12|.|TRBV5-6|TRBJ1-5
TGTGCCAGCAGCTTGGCCAGCGGGCCCCAGCATTTT
CASSLASGPQHF
>TRBD1|13|.|TRBV27|TRBJ2-1
TGTGCCAGCAGGAAACGGGACAGCCAAGAGCAGTTCTTC
CASRKRDSQEQFF
>TRBD1|17|.|TRBV4-1|TRBJ1-5
TGCGCCAGCAGCCACCCTGGACAGGGCCTTCGCAATCAGCCCCAGCATTTT
CASSHPGQGLRNQPQHF
>.|13|few|TRBV6-6|TRBJ1-5
TGTGCCAGCAGTTACTCACCCAATCAGCCCCAGCATTTT
CASSYSPNQPQHF
>.|14|.|TRBV18|TRBJ2-2
TGTGCCAGCTCACCCCAGCTTAACACCGGGGAGCTGTTTTTT
CASSPQLNTGELFF
>.|14|few|TRBV7-9|TRBJ2-3
TGTGCCAGCAGGGAGGGGATAGAAACAGATACGCAGTATTTT
CASREGIETDTQYF
>TRBD1|14|few|TRBV6-1|TRBJ1-4
TGTGCCAGCAGTAGCATGACAGGGGATGAAAAACTGTTTTTT
CASSSMTGDEKLFF
>.|14|.|TRBV28|TRBJ2-7
TGTGCCAGCAGAGCAGTTTGGGGGTCCTACGAGCAGTACTTC
CASRAVWGSYEQYF
>.|14|few|TRBV21-1|TRBJ1-2
TGTGCCAGCACCCTCACCGGGACAGTTTTGGGCTACACCTTC
CASTLTGTVLGYTF
>.|12|few|TRBV9|TRBJ2-7
TGTGCCAGCAGCGTGGACAGTTACGAGCAGTACTTC
CASSVDSYEQYF
>TRBD2|11|.|TRBV20-1|TRBJ2-1
TGCAGTGCGAGGGCGGGAGATGGGGAGTTCTTC
CSARAGDGEFF
>.|14|.|TRBV28|TRBJ1-1
TGTGCCAGCAGTTGGGGAGGGTTGGTCACTGAAGCTTTCTTT
CASSWGGLVTEAFF
>TRBD1|15|.|TRBV2|TRBJ2-3
TGTGCCAGCAGAGTACAGGGGGCGAGTACAGATACGCAGTATTTT
CASRVQGASTDTQYF
>TRBD1|14|.|TRBV9|TRBJ2-5
TGTGCCAGCAGCCCCGGACAGGGCCAAGAGACCCAGTACTTC
CASSPGQGQETQYF
>.|13|.|TRBV19|TRBJ1-1
TGTGCCAGTAGTTTCCCAGGGAGCACTGAAGCTTTCTTT
CASSFPGSTEAFF
>.|14|.|TRBV28|TRBJ2-7
TGTGCCAGCAGTTTACCGGGACAATTATACGAGCAGTACTTC
CASSLPGQLYEQYF